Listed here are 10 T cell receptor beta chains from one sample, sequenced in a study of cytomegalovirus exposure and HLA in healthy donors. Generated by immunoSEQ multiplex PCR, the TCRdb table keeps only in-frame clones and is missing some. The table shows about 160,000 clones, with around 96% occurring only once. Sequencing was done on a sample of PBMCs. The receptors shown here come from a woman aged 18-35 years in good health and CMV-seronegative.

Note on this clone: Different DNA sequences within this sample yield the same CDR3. CDR3 sequence reads: CAWSPQGNQPQHF. The CDR3 DNA reads as TGTGCCTGGAGTCCACAGGGGAATCAGCCCCAGCATTTT. This chain links TRBV30 with TRBJ1-5; 7 nucleotides agree with TRBD1. This CDR3 has 13 residues. J gave up 4 bases and V 2 bases, and 2 bases lay outside the gene matches. CDR1 is GTSNPN, CDR2 SVGIG, per germline (reference sequence).

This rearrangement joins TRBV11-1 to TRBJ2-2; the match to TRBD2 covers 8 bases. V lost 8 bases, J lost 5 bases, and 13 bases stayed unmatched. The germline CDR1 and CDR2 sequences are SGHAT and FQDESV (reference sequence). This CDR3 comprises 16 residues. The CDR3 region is CASADGGAVGTGELFF. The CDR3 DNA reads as TGTGCCAGCGCCGACGGGGGGGCGGTGGGAACCGGGGAGCTGTTTTTT.

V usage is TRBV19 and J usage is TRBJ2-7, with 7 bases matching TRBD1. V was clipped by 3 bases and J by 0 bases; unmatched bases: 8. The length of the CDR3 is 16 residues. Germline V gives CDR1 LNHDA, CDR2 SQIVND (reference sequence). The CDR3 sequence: CASSMETGFPSYEQYF. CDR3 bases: TGTGCCAGTAGTATGGAGACAGGGTTCCCCTCCTACGAGCAGTACTTC. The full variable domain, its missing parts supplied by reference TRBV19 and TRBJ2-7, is DGGITQSPKYLFRKEGQNVTLSCEQNLNHDAMYWYRQDPGQGLRLIYYSQIVNDFQKGDIAEGYSVSREKKESFPLTVTSAQKNPTAFYLCASSMETGFPSYEQYFGPGTRLTVT.

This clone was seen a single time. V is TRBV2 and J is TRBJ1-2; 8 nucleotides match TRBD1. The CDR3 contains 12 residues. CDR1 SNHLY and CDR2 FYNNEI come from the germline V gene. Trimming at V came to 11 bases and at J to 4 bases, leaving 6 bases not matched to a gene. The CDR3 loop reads CAGSGQGYGYTF. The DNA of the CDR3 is TGTGCCGGGTCAGGACAGGGCTATGGCTACACCTTC.

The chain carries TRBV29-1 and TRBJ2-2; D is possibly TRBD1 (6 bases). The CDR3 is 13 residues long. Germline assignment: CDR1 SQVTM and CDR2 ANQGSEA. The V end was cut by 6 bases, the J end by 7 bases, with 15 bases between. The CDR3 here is CSVERDIHGELFF. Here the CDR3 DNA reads TGCAGCGTGGAACGGGACATCCACGGGGAGCTGTTTTTT.

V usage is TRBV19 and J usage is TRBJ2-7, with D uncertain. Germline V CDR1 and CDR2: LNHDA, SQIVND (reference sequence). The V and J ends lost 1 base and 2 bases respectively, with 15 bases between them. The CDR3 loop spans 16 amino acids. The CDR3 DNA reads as TGTGCCAGTAGTATAGTTGCTTCCCAACTTACCTACGAGCAGTACTTC. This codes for CASSIVASQLTYEQYF.

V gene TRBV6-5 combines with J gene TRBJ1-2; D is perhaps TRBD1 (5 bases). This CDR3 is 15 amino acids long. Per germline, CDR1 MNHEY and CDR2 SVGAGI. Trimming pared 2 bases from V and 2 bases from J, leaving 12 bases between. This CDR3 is CASSYRGSGNYGYTF. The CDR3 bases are TGTGCCAGCAGTTACCGGGGGTCGGGGAACTATGGCTACACCTTC.

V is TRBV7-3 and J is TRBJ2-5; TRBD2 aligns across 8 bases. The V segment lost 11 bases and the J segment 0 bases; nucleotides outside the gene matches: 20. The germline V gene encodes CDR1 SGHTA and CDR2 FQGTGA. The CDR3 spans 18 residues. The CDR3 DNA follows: TGTGCCGGACGGGGGGGAGCGTGTGGCTTCCACCACCAAGAGACCCAGTACTTC. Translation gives CAGRGGACGFHHQETQYF. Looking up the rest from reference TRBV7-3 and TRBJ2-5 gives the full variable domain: GAGVSQTPSNKVTEKGKYVELRCDPISGHTALYWYRQSLGQGPEFLIYFQGTGAADDSGLPNDRFFAVRPEGSVSTLKIQRTERGDSAVYLCAGRGGACGFHHQETQYFGPGTRLLVL.

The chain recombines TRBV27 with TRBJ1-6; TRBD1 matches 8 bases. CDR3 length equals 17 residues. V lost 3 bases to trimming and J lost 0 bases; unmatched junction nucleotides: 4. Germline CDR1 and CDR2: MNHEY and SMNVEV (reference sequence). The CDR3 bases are TGTGCCAGCAGTTTCGGACAGGGCCGCTCCTATAATTCACCCCTCCACTTT. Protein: CASSFGQGRSYNSPLHF.

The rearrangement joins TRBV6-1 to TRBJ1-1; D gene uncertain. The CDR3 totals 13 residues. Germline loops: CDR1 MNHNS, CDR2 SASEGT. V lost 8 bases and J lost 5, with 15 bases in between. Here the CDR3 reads CASAINVRTEAFF. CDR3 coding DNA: TGTGCCAGCGCTATTAATGTGAGGACTGAAGCTTTCTTT.